The T cell receptor (beta chain) described here comes from a study of blood T cells in healthy people across ages. Study results and limitations: Considered underestimates were the diversity estimates obtained from one million T cells.

A J-beta primer mix and a sample-barcoded 5' primer were used in a second PCR of about 7 to 12 cycles. Template switching added a 12-random-nucleotide identifier to every cDNA molecule. There were at least 2.5 million CDR3-containing paired-end reads obtained from each sample. TCRdb itself ran the 5' RACE reads through MiXCR, one entry per CDR3 protein. The sample has some 800,000 distinct CDR3 sequences, approximately 25% seen once. Concerning this clonotype: Antigen unknown.

The same sample was also studied in work on T cells of mothers and their children. From that report: Mothers yielded over 8 million CDR3 reads, children some 3 million each.

Input material: blood. The TCR comes from a boy aged 5-17 years in good health.

Written as DNA, the CDR3 is TGTGCCAGCAGCATACTAGCGGGAGACAACGAGCAGTACTTC. It is translated as CASSILAGDNEQYF. V and J are TRBV13 and TRBJ2-7; 11 bases map to TRBD2. The CDR3 contains 14 residues. Looked up from germline, CDR1 is PRHDT and CDR2 is FYEKMQ (reference sequence). V gave up 5 bases and J gave up 5 bases; unmatched junction bases: 5.